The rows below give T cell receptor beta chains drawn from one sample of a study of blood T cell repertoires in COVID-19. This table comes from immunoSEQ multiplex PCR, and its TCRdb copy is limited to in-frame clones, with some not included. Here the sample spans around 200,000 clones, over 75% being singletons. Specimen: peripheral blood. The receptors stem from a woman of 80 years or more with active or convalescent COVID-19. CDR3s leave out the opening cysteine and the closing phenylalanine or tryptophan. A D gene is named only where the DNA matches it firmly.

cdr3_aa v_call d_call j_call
ASSPPTLTEAF TRBV18 . TRBJ1-1
AISEVAGGRETQY TRBV10-3 TRBD2 TRBJ2-5
ASSRDSISGNTIY TRBV2 TRBD1 TRBJ1-3
ASSSRGREQY TRBV28 TRBD1 TRBJ2-7
ASNHGLAPSADTQY TRBV3-1/TRBV3-2 TRBD2 TRBJ2-3
ASSLGGRVQPQH TRBV7-2 . TRBJ1-5
AISGELAGANEQF TRBV10-3 TRBD2 TRBJ2-1
ASSQEDIYNYGYT TRBV4-3 . TRBJ1-2
ASSHRQGLLHEQY TRBV3-1/TRBV3-2 . TRBJ2-7
ASNTIQTNEKLF TRBV2 . TRBJ1-4
ASSSPAGVGDTQY TRBV27 TRBD2 TRBJ2-3
ASSRQRGEGTGELF TRBV4-2 TRBD2 TRBJ2-2
ASSALGQGGYNEQF TRBV25-1 . TRBJ2-1